This TCR beta chain emerged from a study of blood T cell repertoires in COVID-19 (dated by TCRdb to between 2020 and 2021). Broadly, across the study: The collaborator samples originated in the United States, Italy and Spain and spanned the acute and convalescent phases of COVID-19. The prospective study material was composed of cDNA or gDNA derived from T cells, B-cell-depleted T cells, or PBMCs. Deeply sampled blood TCRbeta repertoires from subjects exposed to, actively infected with, or recovered from COVID-19 were included in the dataset. The repertoires were released in a freely available public database intended as a resource for research on the immune response to SARS-CoV-2. Samples were obtained from the ongoing ImmuneRACE study (first 160 participants) and from over 1,000 subjects provided by 6 global collaborators. The sample metadata nearly always contained a de-identified subject ID, COVID-19 status, age in years and sex. HLA class I and class II types, where available, came from metadata supplied by the sample provider rather than from assay-based typing. Summary of the overall study and its limitations: The quantity of clinical and demographic metadata differed by source and by participant and was supplied without curation.

Comments on this clone: The antigen this receptor binds is unknown. The input lacks base qualities; no much larger clone sits a single base away.

One collaborating source in Seattle enrolled patients during active infection and followed them longitudinally through the course of disease. Whole blood was collected in K2EDTA tubes by collaborating institutions according to the institutions' own protocols. For TCRbeta analysis, collaborators shipped samples as frozen whole blood, isolated PBMCs, or DNA extracted from either of those sample types. Trimmed from V: 1 base; trimmed from J: 3 bases; junction bases lacking a gene match: 0. There are 15 amino acids in the CDR3, from cysteine to phenylalanine inclusive. Only the CDR3 region is kept as DNA, spanning 45 bases read in frame from base 1. The germline V gene specifies SGHDN as CDR1 and FVKESK as CDR2. The immunoSEQ Assay, a bias-controlled multiplex PCR, was used to amplify TCRbeta CDR3 regions from genomic DNA. In the authors' own workflow: The number of nucleated cells in each sample was estimated by amplification of reference gene primers within the assay. To quantify the absolute abundance of each unique TCRbeta CDR3 rearrangement, sequence reads were collapsed and filtered. For each sample, productive Simpson clonality was calculated as the square root of Simpson's diversity index across productive rearrangements. TCRdb's version of the immuneACCESS table is confined to in-frame rearrangements and falls short of the full clone set. An unresolved V gene accounts for under half of the shortfall where checked; the remainder is of unknown origin. V, J and clone size reflect that table, while D and trimming were determined from the DNA. The sample yields 25,000 to 30,000 clones; 90% to 95% were counted once. Jointly, the top ten make up 0.65% to 0.95% of the sample.

This sequence was found in a woman in her sixties or seventies with COVID-19, enrolled during active disease. Source material: peripheral blood. The receptor chain draws on TRBV14 and TRBJ2-1; the junction holds 10 bases that match TRBD1. The CDR3 in this case is CASSQGTGGYNEQFF. The DNA sequence is TGTGCCAGCAGCCAAGGGACAGGGGGCTACAATGAGCAGTTCTTC.